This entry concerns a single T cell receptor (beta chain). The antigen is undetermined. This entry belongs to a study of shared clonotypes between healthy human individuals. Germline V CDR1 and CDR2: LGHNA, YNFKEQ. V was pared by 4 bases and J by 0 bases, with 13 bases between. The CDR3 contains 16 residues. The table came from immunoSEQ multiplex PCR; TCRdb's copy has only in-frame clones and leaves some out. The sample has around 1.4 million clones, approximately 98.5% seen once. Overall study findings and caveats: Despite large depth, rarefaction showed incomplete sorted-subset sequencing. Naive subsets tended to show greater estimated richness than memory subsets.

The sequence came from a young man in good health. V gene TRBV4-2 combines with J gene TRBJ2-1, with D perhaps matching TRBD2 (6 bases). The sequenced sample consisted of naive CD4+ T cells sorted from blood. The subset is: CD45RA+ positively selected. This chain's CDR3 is CASSPGGAVSYNEQFF. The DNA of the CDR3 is TGTGCCAGCAGCCCCGGGGGAGCGGTCTCCTACAATGAGCAGTTCTTC.